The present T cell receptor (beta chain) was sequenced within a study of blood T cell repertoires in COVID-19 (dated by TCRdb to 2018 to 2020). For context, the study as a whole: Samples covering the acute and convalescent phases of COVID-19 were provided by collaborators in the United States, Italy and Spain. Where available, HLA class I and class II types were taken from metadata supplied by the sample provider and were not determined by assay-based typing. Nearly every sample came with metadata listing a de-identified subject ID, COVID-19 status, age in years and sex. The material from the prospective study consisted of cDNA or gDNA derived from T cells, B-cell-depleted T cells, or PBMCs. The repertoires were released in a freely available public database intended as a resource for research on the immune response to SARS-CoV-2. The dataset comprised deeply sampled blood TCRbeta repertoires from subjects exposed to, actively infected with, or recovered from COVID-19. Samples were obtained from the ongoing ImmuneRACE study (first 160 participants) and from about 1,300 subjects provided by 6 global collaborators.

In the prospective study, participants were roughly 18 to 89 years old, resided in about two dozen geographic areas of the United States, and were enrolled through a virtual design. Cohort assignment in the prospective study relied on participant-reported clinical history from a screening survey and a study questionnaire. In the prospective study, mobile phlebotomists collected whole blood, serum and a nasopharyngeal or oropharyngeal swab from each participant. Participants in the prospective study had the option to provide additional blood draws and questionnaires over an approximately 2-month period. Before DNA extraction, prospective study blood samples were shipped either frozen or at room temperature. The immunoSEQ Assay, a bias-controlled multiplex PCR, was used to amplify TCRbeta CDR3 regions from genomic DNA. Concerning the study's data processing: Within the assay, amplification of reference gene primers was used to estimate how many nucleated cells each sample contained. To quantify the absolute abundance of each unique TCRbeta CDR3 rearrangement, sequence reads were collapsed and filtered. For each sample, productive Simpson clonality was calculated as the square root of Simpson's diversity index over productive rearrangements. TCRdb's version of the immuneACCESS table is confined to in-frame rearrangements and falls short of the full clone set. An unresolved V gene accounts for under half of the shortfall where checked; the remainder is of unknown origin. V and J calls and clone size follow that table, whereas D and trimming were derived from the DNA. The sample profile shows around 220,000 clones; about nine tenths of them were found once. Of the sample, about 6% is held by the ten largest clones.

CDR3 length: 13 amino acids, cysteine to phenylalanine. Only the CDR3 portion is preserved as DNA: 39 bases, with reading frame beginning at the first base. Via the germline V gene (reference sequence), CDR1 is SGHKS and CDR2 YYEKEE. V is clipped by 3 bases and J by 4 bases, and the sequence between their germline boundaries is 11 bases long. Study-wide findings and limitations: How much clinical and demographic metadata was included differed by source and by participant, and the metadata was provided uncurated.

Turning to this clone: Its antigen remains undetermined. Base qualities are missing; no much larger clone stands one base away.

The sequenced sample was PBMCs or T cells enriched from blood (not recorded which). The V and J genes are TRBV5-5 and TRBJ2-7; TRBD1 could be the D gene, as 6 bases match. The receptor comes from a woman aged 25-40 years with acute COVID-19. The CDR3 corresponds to CASSYQGGYEQYF. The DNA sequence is TGTGCCAGCAGCTACCAAGGGGGATACGAGCAGTACTTC.